Detailed here is one TCR beta chain. The table lists this clonotype with many counts. Its target antigen remains unknown. One base away there is no much larger clone; base qualities are not given. The sample is drawn from a study (dated by TCRdb to 2015 to 2017). Notes on the research overall: The study set out to test whether tumor-infiltrating Tregs in breast cancer get recruited from blood Tregs or are instead converted in situ from other CD4+ T cell subsets. Paper-wide results and their limitations: The validation in the larger cohort was limited to a single TCR beta V-J rearrangement instead of whole repertoires. Tumor-infiltrating Treg TCR alpha and beta sequences overlapped most with tumor naive CD4+ T cells, then with blood naive CD4+ T cells. The TCR gene usage of tumor memory CD4+ T cells clustered together with blood and lymph node memory CD4+ cells and with lymph node naive CD4+ cells.

Full-length TCR variable regions were amplified by 5' RACE PCR with constant-region reverse primers, and semi-nested PCR with Nested Universal Primer A was subsequently performed. Using the ReliaPrep RNA Cell Miniprep System, total RNA was extracted, and the SMARTer RACE 5'/3' Kit was then used to reverse transcribe the RNA into 5'RACE-ready cDNA. Full-length TCR alpha and beta libraries were barcoded with multiplex adaptors and sequenced on an Illumina MiSeq. The authors' analysis ran thus. For each of nine subset-tissue groups, sequencing data from the five patients were pooled, and the groups were then compared using unsupervised clustering of TCR gene usage. The Morisita-Horn index was used to calculate repertoire similarity, with shared sequences weighted according to their contribution to each repertoire. TCRdb reworked the public reads: Q25 trimming with fastp, MiXCR clone assembly, productive beta chains retained. Rows with a matching CDR3 protein are joined into one entry that keeps the most common DNA and genes. The V and J calls were not made by the authors but by TCRdb's processing. The sample table lists about 54,000 distinct CDR3 sequences, 15% to 20% of them with a count of one. Clones ranked in the top ten supply under 3% of the sample.

The Miltenyi Naive CD4+ T Cell Isolation kit was used to purify naive CD4+ T cells, and CD25 microbeads were used to remove Tregs. Tregs, naive and memory CD4+ T cells from tumor, blood and ipsilateral draining lymph nodes of five breast cancer patients underwent full-length TCR alpha and beta sequencing. Mononuclear cells from lymph nodes or approximately 46 ml of peripheral blood were isolated by Ficoll density gradient centrifugation. A purity exceeding 90% was confirmed by FACS for the sorted cell populations. V is shortened by 4 bases, J by 1 base, and the region joining them spans 11 bases. Spanning cysteine to phenylalanine, the CDR3 consists of 14 amino acids. Solely the CDR3 DNA is kept, with 42 bases framed from the first base. The germline V gene provides CDR1 LGHNA and CDR2 YNFKEQ.

Sequenced sample: naive CD4+ T cells sorted from blood. Read against the paper, the sample's cell subset or site label means: naive CD4+ T cells, CD4+CD45RA+CD25-. The V gene is TRBV4-2 and the J gene is TRBJ2-7; there is no confident call for the D gene. This clonotype was sampled from a female donor with breast cancer. The nucleotides are TGTGCCAGCAGCCGCAGCGATTCTTCCTACGAGCAGTACTTC. It translates as CASSRSDSSYEQYF.